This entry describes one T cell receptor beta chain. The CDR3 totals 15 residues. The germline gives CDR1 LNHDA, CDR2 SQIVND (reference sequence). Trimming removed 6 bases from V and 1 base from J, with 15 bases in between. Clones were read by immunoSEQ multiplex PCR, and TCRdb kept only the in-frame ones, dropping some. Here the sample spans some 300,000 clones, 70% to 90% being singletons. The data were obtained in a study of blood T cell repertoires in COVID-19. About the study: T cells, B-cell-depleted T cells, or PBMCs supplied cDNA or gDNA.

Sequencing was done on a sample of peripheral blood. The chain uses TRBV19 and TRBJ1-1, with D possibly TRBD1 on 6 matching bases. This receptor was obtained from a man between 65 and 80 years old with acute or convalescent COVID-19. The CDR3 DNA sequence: TGTGCCAGTAGACCCGCCGGGGGGGCGAACACTGAAGCTTTCTTT. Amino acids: CASRPAGGANTEAFF.